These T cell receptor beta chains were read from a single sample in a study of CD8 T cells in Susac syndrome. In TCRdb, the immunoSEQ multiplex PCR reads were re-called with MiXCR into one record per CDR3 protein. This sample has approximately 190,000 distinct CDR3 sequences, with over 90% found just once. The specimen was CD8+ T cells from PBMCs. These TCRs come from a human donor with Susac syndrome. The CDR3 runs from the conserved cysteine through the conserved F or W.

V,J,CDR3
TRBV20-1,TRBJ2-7,CSARNQGAYEQYF
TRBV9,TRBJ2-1,CASGGFLNEQFF
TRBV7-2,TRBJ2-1,CASSLDVGETYNEQFF
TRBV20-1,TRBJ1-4,CSATGVSNEKLFF
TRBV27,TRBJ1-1,CASSFAGNTEAFF
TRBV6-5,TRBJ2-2,CASSYDRGRTGELFF
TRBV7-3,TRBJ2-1,CASSPPGEDEQFF
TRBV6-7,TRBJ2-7,CASSSGQGGLEQYF
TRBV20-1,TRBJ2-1,CSSSAAGIQGEQFF
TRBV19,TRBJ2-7,CASLLKRDNYEQYF
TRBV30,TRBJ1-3,CAWSRVGDAGNTIYF
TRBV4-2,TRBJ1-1,CASSQLNRMNTEAFF
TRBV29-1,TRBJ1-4,CSVEERMTNEKLFF
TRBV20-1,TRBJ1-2,CSAGLPGQTWSGYTF
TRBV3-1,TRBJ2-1,CASSLSGQRLYNEQFF
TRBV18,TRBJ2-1,CASSPPAGQGLGEQFF
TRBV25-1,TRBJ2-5,CASSDQVQETQYF
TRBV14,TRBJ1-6,CASSQGRGWSPLHF
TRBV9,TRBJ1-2,CASSVASTGDYGYTF
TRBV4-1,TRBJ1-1,CASRTRDTLNTEAFF
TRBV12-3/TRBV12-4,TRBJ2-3,CASTRSGGATDTQYF
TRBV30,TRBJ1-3,CAWSPNSGNTIYF
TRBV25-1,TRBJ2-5,CASSGPNYRSQETQYF
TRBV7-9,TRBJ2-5,CASMGLQETQYF
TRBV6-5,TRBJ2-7,CASSQQGYLDEQYF
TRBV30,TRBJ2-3,CAWSISTDTQYF
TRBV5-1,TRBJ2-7,CASSLDPNEQYF
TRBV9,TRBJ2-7,CASSVLGTSFYEQYF
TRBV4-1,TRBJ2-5,CASSQPGLPSETQYF
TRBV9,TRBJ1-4,CASSPRQGTNEKLFF
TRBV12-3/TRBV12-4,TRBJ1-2,CASSQLGADGYTF
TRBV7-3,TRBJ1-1,CASSSHPTGGDTEAFF
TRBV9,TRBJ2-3,CASSVGSGGDADTQYF
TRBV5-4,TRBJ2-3,CASREGTSKDTQYF
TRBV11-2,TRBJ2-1,CASSLAREQFF
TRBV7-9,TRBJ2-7,CASSPDREIHEQYF
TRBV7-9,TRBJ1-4,CASSLSVQGEKLFF
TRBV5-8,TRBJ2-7,CASSLVDLSSYEQYF
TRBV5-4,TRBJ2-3,CASSLDAGAQGTDTQYF
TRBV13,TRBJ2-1,CASSLGRGHYNEQFF
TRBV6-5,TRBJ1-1,CASSSTGQGRTEAFF
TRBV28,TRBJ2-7,CASTQFAEQYF
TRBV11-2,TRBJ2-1,CASSFAPEQFF
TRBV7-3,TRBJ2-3,CASSTGGQDTQYF
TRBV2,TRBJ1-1,CASTPGGSVAFF
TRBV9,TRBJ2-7,CASSGGLAGGYEQYF
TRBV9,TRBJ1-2,CASSVSDSPHGYTF
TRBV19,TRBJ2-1,CASSTLAGDEQFF
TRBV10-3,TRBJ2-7,CAISDEDRGYEQYF
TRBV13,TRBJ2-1,CASSLGSSGSYNEQFF
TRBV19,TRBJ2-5,CASSTRLIKTQYF
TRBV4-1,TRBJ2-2,CASREQGFANTGELFF